The entry below gives a single TCR beta chain sequence along with its context. Its antigen is unidentified. This record belongs to a study of shared clonotypes between healthy human individuals. Study-level background: Per donor, CD8 memory used one plate, CD8 naive used two, CD4 memory used three and CD4 naive used three.

Findings of the study overall: Estimated clonotype richness was generally higher in naive than memory subsets. Incompleteness in sorted-subset sequencing, despite large depth, was shown by rarefaction.

The CDR3 loop spans 12 amino acids. The trim removed 8 bases at V and 3 bases at J, leaving 4 bases unmatched. Germline CDR1 reads MDHEN; CDR2 reads SYDVKM. At deep level, the assay was performed. The data were produced by immunoSEQ multiplex PCR, yet TCRdb's version contains in-frame clones alone and is incomplete. Among about 680,000 clones listed, 55% to 85% were seen once. The V gene is TRBV28, the J gene TRBJ2-7, with 7 bases aligning to TRBD1. The receptor was isolated from a woman in her twenties or thirties in good health. Specimen: memory CD4+ T cells sorted from blood. Described subset: CD45RA-negative fraction. CDR3 DNA: TGTGCCAGCGCGACAGGGTTCTACGAGCAGTACTTC. Protein product: CASATGFYEQYF.